What follows are 30 T cell receptor beta chains derived from one specimen sequenced in a study of cytomegalovirus exposure and HLA in healthy donors. Both 60 Vbeta primers and 13 Jbeta primers went into the PCR. Assay: immunoSEQ multiplex PCR; the TCRdb copy retains only in-frame clones and omits some. The data show roughly 150,000 clones, 76% seen once. Sequencing was done on a sample of PBMCs. These receptors all stem from a male donor in good health and CMV-seronegative.

The chain uses TRBV19 and TRBJ2-7; perhaps TRBD2 as D (5 bases). The germline V and J ends were trimmed by 3 bases and 2 bases, with 11 bases remaining between them. The germline gives CDR1 LNHDA, CDR2 SQIVND (reference sequence). This CDR3 region has 14 residues. The CDR3, as DNA: TGTGCCAGTAGTATCGGAGGTCTAACCTACGAGCAGTACTTC. Translating gives CASSIGGLTYEQYF.

This clone was observed a handful of times. This chain uses TRBV7-2 with TRBJ1-5; D is perhaps TRBD1 (5 bases). The CDR3 is 15 amino acids. CDR1 and CDR2 from the germline V gene are SGHTA and FQGNSA. Trimming pared 9 bases from V and 1 base from J, leaving 16 bases between. The CDR3 sequence is CASSGGGSSNQPQHF. As DNA, the CDR3 is TGTGCCAGTAGTGGGGGGGGTTCAAGCAATCAGCCCCAGCATTTT.

This clone has just one count. The V call is TRBV9, the J call TRBJ2-1; the D gene is possibly TRBD1 (5 bases). Germline assignment: CDR1 SGDLS and CDR2 YYNGEE. The V and J ends lost 4 bases and 4 bases respectively, with 12 bases between them. This CDR3 comprises 14 residues. In DNA form, the CDR3 reads TGTGCCAGCAGCCCCCAGACAGTTTACAATGAGCAGTTCTTC. Amino acids: CASSPQTVYNEQFF.

This chain uses TRBV28 with TRBJ1-2, with TRBD1 matching 10 bases. The CDR3 extends over 15 amino acids. V dropped 5 bases and J dropped 3; count of bases not matched to a gene: 6. In germline, CDR1 is MDHEN, CDR2 SYDVKM. CDR3 residues: CASSPAGTGDYGYTF. In nucleotides, the CDR3 is TGTGCCAGCAGTCCCGCCGGGACAGGGGACTATGGCTACACCTTC.

This chain connects TRBV28 to TRBJ2-7; D may be TRBD1 (6 bases). Between the trimmed V and J ends, which lost 3 bases and 3 bases, there was a span of 15 bases. The germline V gene has CDR1 MDHEN and CDR2 SYDVKM. The CDR3 loop spans 15 amino acids. This CDR3 is CASSFFQGSLYEQYF. For the CDR3, the DNA is TGTGCCAGCAGTTTTTTTCAGGGGTCACTCTACGAGCAGTACTTC.

V gene TRBV9 combines with J gene TRBJ2-2; D is possibly TRBD1 (6 bases). Trimming pared 6 bases from V and 3 bases from J, leaving 12 bases between. This CDR3 contains 14 residues. The V gene's germline CDR1 is SGDLS and CDR2 YYNGEE. The CDR3 nucleotides read TGTGCCAGCAACGGGACATCGCACACCGGGGAGCTGTTTTTT. Residues: CASNGTSHTGELFF.

This chain joins TRBV7-9 and TRBJ2-7; 12 nucleotides agree with TRBD1. Trimming at V came to 5 bases and at J to 7 bases, leaving 3 bases not matched to a gene. CDR1 and CDR2 (germline): SEHNR, FQNEAQ (reference sequence). The length of the CDR3 is 13 residues. In DNA form, the CDR3 reads TGTGCCAGCAGCAGGGACAGGGGGCGTGAGCAGTACTTC. Its translation: CASSRDRGREQYF.

The V call is TRBV7-2, the J call TRBJ2-5; 7 nucleotides match TRBD2. Trimming took 4 bases from V and 2 from J; bases not matched to a gene: 4. The germline CDR1 and CDR2 sequences are SGHTA and FQGNSA. CDR3 size: 14 residues. Written as DNA, the CDR3 is TGTGCCAGCAGCTATTTTAGCGGGCAAGAGACCCAGTACTTC. This codes for CASSYFSGQETQYF.

The rearrangement uses TRBV11-2 and TRBJ1-4; 7 positions agree with TRBD1. J gave up 4 bases and V 0 bases, and 5 bases lay outside the gene matches. The CDR3 length is 16 residues. Germline V gene data show CDR1 as SGHAT and CDR2 as FQNNGV. CDR3 protein: CASSLEGTADNEKLFF. In DNA, the CDR3 is TGTGCCAGCAGCTTAGAGGGGACAGCCGATAATGAAAAACTGTTTTTT.

J is TRBJ1-1 and V is TRBV7-9, with unresolved D. Germline V gives CDR1 SEHNR, CDR2 FQNEAQ (reference sequence). This CDR3 region has 14 residues. Trimming pared 2 bases from V and 5 bases from J, leaving 12 bases between. CDR3: CASSLLGSVTEAFF. The CDR3 nucleotides read TGTGCCAGCAGCTTACTGGGCTCGGTGACTGAAGCTTTCTTT. The full variable domain, in which reference TRBV7-9 and TRBJ1-1 provide the parts outside the CDR3, is DTGVSQNPRHKITKRGQNVTFRCDPISEHNRLYWYRQTLGQGPEFLTYFQNEAQLEKSRLLSDRFSAERPKGSFSTLEIQRTEQGDSAMYLCASSLLGSVTEAFFGQGTRLTVV.

V is TRBV7-3 and J is TRBJ2-1, with 12 bases that match TRBD2. The V and J ends lost 5 bases and 4 bases, in that order; junction bases with no gene match: 12. The CDR3 is made up of 18 amino acids. The V gene's germline CDR1 is SGHTA and CDR2 FQGTGA. The CDR3 region has the DNA TGTGCCAGCAGCCTACTAGCGGGAGGTCCTGAAGAGTACAATGAGCAGTTCTTC. It yields the protein CASSLLAGGPEEYNEQFF. The complete variable domain, with remaining parts taken from reference TRBV7-3 and TRBJ2-1, reads GAGVSQTPSNKVTEKGKYVELRCDPISGHTALYWYRQSLGQGPEFLIYFQGTGAADDSGLPNDRFFAVRPEGSVSTLKIQRTERGDSAVYLCASSLLAGGPEEYNEQFFGPGTRLTVL.

The chain couples TRBV7-2 to TRBJ2-7; 9 nucleotides match TRBD2. CDR1 is SGHTA and CDR2 is FQGNSA in the germline V gene. V lost 5 bases to trimming and J lost 3 bases; unmatched junction nucleotides: 2. CDR3 length: 13 amino acids. CDR3 region: CASSTTSGYEQYF. DNA of the CDR3: TGTGCCAGCAGCACGACTAGCGGCTACGAGCAGTACTTC.

The gene calls are TRBV18 and TRBJ1-1; D gene unclear. This CDR3 is built from 15 residues. Germline CDR1 reads KGHSH; CDR2 reads LQKENI. Trimming cost V 0 bases and J 1 base, with 9 bases left between them. CDR3 DNA sequence: TGTGCCAGCTCACCACCAAAACAGACGAACACTGAAGCTTTCTTT. Amino acids: CASSPPKQTNTEAFF. Variable domain in full (rest from reference TRBV18 and TRBJ1-1): NAGVMQNPRHLVRRRGQEARLRCSPMKGHSHVYWYRQLPEEGLKFMVYLQKENIIDESGMPKERFSAEFPKEGPSILRIQQVVRGDSAAYFCASSPPKQTNTEAFFGQGTRLTVV.

The chain is built from TRBV20-1 and TRBJ1-1; the D is unclear. Germline CDR1 is DFQATT and CDR2 is SNEGSKA (reference sequence). CDR3 length: 11 residues. V was pared by 6 bases and J by 6 bases, with 11 bases between. The CDR3 coding sequence is TGCAGTGCCCCAAGCCGTGCTGAAGCTTTCTTT. Its protein is CSAPSRAEAFF.

This rearrangement joins TRBV6-5 to TRBJ2-2, with D possibly TRBD2 on 6 matching bases. Germline V lookup: CDR1 MNHEY, CDR2 SVGAGI. Trimming took off 0 bases at V and 6 bases at J, with 14 bases between the two ends. The CDR3 is 16 residues long. The CDR3 DNA reads as TGTGCCAGCAGTTACTCCGTAATAGGCGGGGCCGGGGAGCTGTTTTTT. Residues: CASSYSVIGGAGELFF.

The chain uses TRBV18 and TRBJ2-1, with TRBD2 identical over 8 bases. Germline V CDR1 and CDR2: KGHSH, LQKENI. The V gene end was trimmed by 0 bases and the J gene end by 7 bases; junction bases not matched to a gene: 8. The CDR3 is made up of 16 amino acids. CDR3: CASSPPAGGEGNEQFF. In DNA form, the CDR3 reads TGTGCCAGCTCACCACCGGCGGGGGGCGAGGGTAATGAGCAGTTCTTC.

This chain joins TRBV10-3 and TRBJ2-3, with a tentative D call TRBD2 (5 bases). Germline V gene lookup returns CDR1 ENHRY and CDR2 SYGVKD. V was trimmed by 6 bases and J by 3 bases, leaving 16 bases between them. CDR3 length equals 15 residues. The CDR3 sequence is CAIRTGSEGTDTQYF. CDR3 nucleotides: TGTGCCATCAGGACGGGGAGCGAGGGAACAGATACGCAGTATTTT.

J is TRBJ1-5 and V is TRBV5-5; D not resolved. Trimming removed 0 bases at V and 4 bases at J, with 5 bases between. Germline CDR1 and CDR2: SGHKS and YYEKEE (reference sequence). This CDR3 is built from 13 residues. CDR3 nucleotides: TGTGCCAGCAGCTTGGCACAGAATCAGCCCCAGCATTTT. Its translation is CASSLAQNQPQHF.

The chain recombines TRBV11-2 with TRBJ2-7, with D perhaps TRBD1 (5 bases). Germline V gene sequence: CDR1 SGHAT, CDR2 FQNNGV. Trimming took off 0 bases at V and 2 bases at J, with 11 bases between the two ends. This CDR3 region has 15 residues. The CDR3 here is CASSLDRGRAYEQYF. In nucleotides, the CDR3 is TGTGCCAGCAGCTTAGATCGAGGCAGGGCCTACGAGCAGTACTTC.

The chain couples TRBV5-1 to TRBJ2-7; D perhaps matches TRBD1 (5 bases). This CDR3 region has 15 residues. V shed 1 base and J shed 6 bases, with 17 bases lying between them. Looked up from germline, CDR1 is SGHRS and CDR2 is YFSETQ. CDR3 residues: CASSLLSSTGAEQYF. CDR3 in DNA: TGCGCCAGCAGCTTGCTCTCTTCCACAGGAGCCGAGCAGTACTTC.

V and J are TRBV18 and TRBJ2-7; D is undetermined. The V end lost 0 bases, the J end lost 3 bases, and 9 bases lay between the germline ends. This CDR3 spans 14 amino acids. Germline V lookup: CDR1 KGHSH, CDR2 LQKENI. The CDR3 nucleotides read TGTGCCAGCTCACCACCGGCCCAGATCTACGAGCAGTACTTC. This codes for CASSPPAQIYEQYF.

J is TRBJ1-3 and V is TRBV9; the D is unclear. V lost 4 bases and J 0 bases, leaving 17 bases between the germline ends. This CDR3 spans 17 amino acids. The germline V gene has CDR1 SGDLS and CDR2 YYNGEE. DNA for the CDR3: TGTGCCAGCAGCCCAAGGACTGCCCCCGGCTCTGGAAACACCATATATTTT. It is translated as CASSPRTAPGSGNTIYF.

V and J are TRBV28 and TRBJ2-2; D ambiguous. CDR1 and CDR2 from the germline V gene are MDHEN and SYDVKM. V shed 5 bases and J shed 0 bases, with 10 bases lying between them. This CDR3 comprises 15 residues. CDR3 residues: CASSPPGANTGELFF. The DNA of the CDR3 is TGTGCCAGCAGTCCACCTGGAGCGAACACCGGGGAGCTGTTTTTT.

The V and J genes are TRBV18 and TRBJ1-4, with no clear D. V was cut by 3 bases and J by 6 bases, with 11 bases left in between. The length of the CDR3 is 14 residues. The V gene's germline CDR1 is KGHSH and CDR2 LQKENI. Here the CDR3 reads CASSPPLTDEKLFF. CDR3 nucleotides: TGTGCCAGCTCACCTCCTCTCACAGATGAAAAACTGTTTTTT.

This CDR3 is CASSLLQGTEAFF. The CDR3 DNA sequence: TGTGCCAGCAGCTTGTTACAGGGGACTGAAGCTTTCTTT. V usage is TRBV7-3 and J usage is TRBJ1-1; 7 nucleotides match TRBD1. Germline assignment: CDR1 SGHTA and CDR2 FQGTGA. Trimming at V came to 3 bases and at J to 5 bases, leaving 3 bases not matched to a gene. The CDR3 contains 13 residues.

The chain couples TRBV19 to TRBJ2-7, with 9 bases matching TRBD1. Germline CDR1 LNHDA, CDR2 SQIVND (reference sequence). V gave up 4 bases and J gave up 5 bases; unmatched junction bases: 12. The CDR3 sequence is 16 residues long. The CDR3 loop is CASSKTPGTGYNEQYF. CDR3 in DNA: TGTGCCAGTAGTAAAACTCCCGGGACAGGGTACAACGAGCAGTACTTC.

J is TRBJ1-2 and V is TRBV10-3; D is possibly TRBD1 (6 bases). Germline V gene sequence: CDR1 ENHRY, CDR2 SYGVKD. The CDR3 runs to 14 residues. V was shortened by 6 bases and J by 5 bases, with 16 bases between the two germline ends. The CDR3 DNA reads as TGTGCCATCAGGGAGGACAGTTTTAGTTATGGCTACACCTTC. Amino acids: CAIREDSFSYGYTF.

This rearrangement joins TRBV29-1 to TRBJ2-7, with D tentatively TRBD1 (6 bases). V was shortened by 7 bases and J by 2 bases, with 15 bases between the two germline ends. The germline V gene has CDR1 SQVTM and CDR2 ANQGSEA. This CDR3 spans 13 amino acids. The CDR3 loop is CSARDKDAYEQYF. CDR3 nucleotides: TGCAGCGCCCGGGACAAGGACGCCTACGAGCAGTACTTC.

The J gene is TRBJ1-2, the V gene TRBV27, with 9 bases matching TRBD1. This CDR3 is 13 amino acids long. CDR1 MNHEY and CDR2 SMNVEV come from the germline V gene (reference sequence). Trimming cost V 5 bases and J 6 bases; bases outside gene matches: 4. The CDR3 coding sequence is TGTGCCAGCAGTCGGACAGGGGAGGATGGCTACACCTTC. Translation gives CASSRTGEDGYTF.

This clone showed up just a few times. The chain couples TRBV19 to TRBJ2-2, with 7 bases aligning to TRBD1. J was trimmed by 3 bases and V by 5 bases; bases with no gene match: 9. The CDR3 covers 16 residues. Per the germline V gene, CDR1 is LNHDA and CDR2 is SQIVND (reference sequence). This CDR3 is CASSSTEGQHTGELFF. The CDR3 bases are TGTGCCAGTAGTTCGACCGAGGGACAGCACACCGGGGAGCTGTTTTTT.